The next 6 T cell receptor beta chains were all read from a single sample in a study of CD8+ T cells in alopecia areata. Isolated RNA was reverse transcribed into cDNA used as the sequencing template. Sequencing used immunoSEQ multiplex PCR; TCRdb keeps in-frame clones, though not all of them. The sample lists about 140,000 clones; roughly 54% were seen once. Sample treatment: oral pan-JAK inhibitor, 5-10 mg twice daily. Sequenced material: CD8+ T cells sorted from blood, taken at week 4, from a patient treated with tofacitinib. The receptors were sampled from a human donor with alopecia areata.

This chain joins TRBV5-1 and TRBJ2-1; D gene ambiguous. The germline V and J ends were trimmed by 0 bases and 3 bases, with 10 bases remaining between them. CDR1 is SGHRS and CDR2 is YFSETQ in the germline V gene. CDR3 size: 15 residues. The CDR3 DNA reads TGCGCCAGCAGCTTGGAACTCTCCTTCTACAATGAGCAGTTCTTC. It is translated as CASSLELSFYNEQFF.

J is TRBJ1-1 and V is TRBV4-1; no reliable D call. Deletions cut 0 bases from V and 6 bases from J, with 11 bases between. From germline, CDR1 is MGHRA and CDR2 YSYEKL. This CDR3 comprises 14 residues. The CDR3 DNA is TGCGCCAGCAGCCAAGATTGGGAGGTTGCTGAAGCTTTCTTT. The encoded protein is CASSQDWEVAEAFF.

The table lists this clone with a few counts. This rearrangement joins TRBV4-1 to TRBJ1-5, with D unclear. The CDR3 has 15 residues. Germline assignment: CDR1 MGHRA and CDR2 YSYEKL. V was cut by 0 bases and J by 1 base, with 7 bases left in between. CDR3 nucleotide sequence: TGCGCCAGCAGCCAAGACGGATTGAGCAATCAGCCCCAGCATTTT. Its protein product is CASSQDGLSNQPQHF.

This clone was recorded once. For the CDR3, the DNA is TGTGCCAGCAGCTTAGCCAGGGGTGGACATGGCTACACCTTC. It yields the protein CASSLARGGHGYTF. The chain recombines TRBV7-9 with TRBJ1-2; D possibly corresponds to TRBD1 (6 bases). Germline CDR1 is SEHNR and CDR2 is FQNEAQ (reference sequence). CDR3 length: 14 amino acids. V shed 0 bases and J shed 6 bases, with 11 bases lying between them.

The CDR3 protein is CASSPPGTRETQYF. The DNA for the CDR3 is TGTGCCAGCAGCCCCCCCGGGACTCGGGAGACCCAGTACTTC. The chain uses TRBV13 and TRBJ2-5; D is perhaps TRBD2 (6 bases). This CDR3 has 14 amino acids. Trimming took 5 bases from V and 5 from J, leaving 15 bases between them. Germline lookup yields CDR1 PRHDT and CDR2 FYEKMQ (reference sequence).

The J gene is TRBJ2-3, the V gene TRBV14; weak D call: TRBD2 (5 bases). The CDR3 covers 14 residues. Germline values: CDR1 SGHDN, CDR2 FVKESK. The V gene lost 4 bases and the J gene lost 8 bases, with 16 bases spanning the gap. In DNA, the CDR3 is TGTGCCAGCAGCCTAACTAGTGGCGACGGTACGCAGTATTTT. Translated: CASSLTSGDGTQYF. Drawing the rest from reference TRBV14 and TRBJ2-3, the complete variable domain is EAGVTQFPSHSVIEKGQTVTLRCDPISGHDNLYWYRRVMGKEIKFLLHFVKESKQDESGMPNNRFLAERTGGTYSTLKVQPAELEDSGVYFCASSLTSGDGTQYFGPGTRLTVL.